The 32 T cell receptor beta chains given below trace back to one sample, sequenced in a study of OX40 agonist ivuxolimab in advanced cancers. Assay: immunoSEQ multiplex PCR; the TCRdb copy retains only in-frame clones and omits some. The table has roughly 18,000 clones, roughly 71% seen once. The sequencing used CD4+ or CD8+ T cells sorted from blood, collected in a trial of the OX40 agonist ivuxolimab. These receptor sequences come from an adult with an advanced solid tumor such as melanoma, head and neck, liver or kidney cancer.

The table lists this clone with a few counts. The chain employs TRBV19 and TRBJ2-2; 7 nucleotides agree with TRBD2. CDR1 LNHDA and CDR2 SQIVND come from the germline V gene (reference sequence). Trimming took 7 bases from V and 1 from J; bases not matched to a gene: 12. The CDR3 spans 17 residues. CDR3 amino acids: CASMEGLAVWNTGELFF. DNA of the CDR3: TGTGCCAGTATGGAAGGGCTAGCGGTATGGAACACCGGGGAGCTGTTTTTT.

The chain combines TRBV27 with TRBJ2-5; D possibly corresponds to TRBD1 (5 bases). Trimming took 5 bases from V and 7 from J, leaving 14 bases between them. This CDR3 spans 13 amino acids. Germline CDR1 reads MNHEY; CDR2 reads SMNVEV (reference sequence). The CDR3 here is CASSATDQGTQYF. Here the CDR3 DNA reads TGTGCCAGCAGTGCCACAGACCAGGGGACCCAGTACTTC.

CDR3 loop: CASSSLDVSYEQYF. The DNA for the CDR3 is TGTGCCAGCAGTTCCCTAGATGTCTCCTACGAGCAGTACTTC. V gene TRBV6-5 combines with J gene TRBJ2-7; D not certain. The germline V gene encodes CDR1 MNHEY and CDR2 SVGAGI. This CDR3 contains 14 residues. With 4 bases removed from V and 0 bases from J, the gap between germline ends came to 10 bases.

The chain uses TRBV11-2 and TRBJ1-5, with D unclear. This CDR3 region has 13 residues. The V and J ends lost 0 bases and 7 bases respectively, with 7 bases between them. Germline CDR1 is SGHAT and CDR2 is FQNNGV. CDR3 DNA sequence: TGTGCCAGCAGCTTAGAACAAGGACAGCCCCAGCATTTT. Translation gives CASSLEQGQPQHF. The full variable domain, completed using reference TRBV11-2 and TRBJ1-5, is EAGVAQSPRYKIIEKRQSVAFWCNPISGHATLYWYQQILGQGPKLLIQFQNNGVVDDSQLPKDRFSAERLKGVDSTLKIQPAKLEDSAVYLCASSLEQGQPQHFGDGTRLSIL.

The chain combines TRBV28 with TRBJ1-1; D unresolved. This CDR3 spans 13 amino acids. CDR1 MDHEN and CDR2 SYDVKM come from the germline V gene. The V and J ends lost 3 bases and 4 bases respectively, with 9 bases between them. CDR3 sequence: CASSLMGITEAFF. In DNA form, the CDR3 reads TGTGCCAGCAGTTTGATGGGGATCACTGAAGCTTTCTTT. Looking up the rest from reference TRBV28 and TRBJ1-1 gives the full variable domain: DVKVTQSSRYLVKRTGEKVFLECVQDMDHENMFWYRQDPGLGLRLIYFSYDVKMKEKGDIPEGYSVSREKKERFSLILESASTNQTSMYLCASSLMGITEAFFGQGTRLTVV.

By share, this clone counts as medium-sized. The chain joins TRBV6-5 to TRBJ2-7, with no clear D. The CDR3 is 13 amino acids. Germline assignment: CDR1 MNHEY and CDR2 SVGAGI. V was trimmed by 0 bases and J by 5 bases, leaving 8 bases between them. The CDR3: CASSYSPADEQYF. The CDR3, as DNA: TGTGCCAGCAGTTACTCGCCGGCGGACGAGCAGTACTTC.

The chain is built from TRBV27 and TRBJ2-7; no clear D gene. The CDR3 consists of 16 residues. Germline values: CDR1 MNHEY, CDR2 SMNVEV (reference sequence). The V end lost 0 bases, the J end lost 3 bases, and 15 bases lay between the germline ends. DNA for the CDR3: TGTGCCAGCAGTTTATCCTCCGCCGCTCTGTTCTACGAGCAGTACTTC. Translation gives CASSLSSAALFYEQYF.

V and J are TRBV10-2 and TRBJ2-3; 7 bases fit TRBD2. Germline CDR1 WSHSY, CDR2 SAAADI. J was trimmed by 10 bases and V by 2 bases; bases with no gene match: 9. There are 14 residues in the CDR3. The CDR3 loop reads CASSEGLGFGAQYF. The CDR3 DNA is TGCGCCAGCAGTGAGGGACTAGGGTTCGGTGCGCAGTATTTT.

This clone turned up a few times. The CDR3 loop is CASSYSQNQPQHF. The DNA for the CDR3 is TGTGCCAGCAGTTATAGCCAGAATCAGCCCCAGCATTTT. The chain couples TRBV27 to TRBJ1-5; D ambiguous. Trimming stripped 4 bases from V and 4 bases from J, with 8 bases between. The CDR3 is made up of 13 amino acids. CDR1 is MNHEY, CDR2 SMNVEV, per germline (reference sequence).

V and J are TRBV10-3 and TRBJ2-1; no firm D call. V was clipped by 8 bases and J by 8 bases, with 13 bases between them. CDR1 and CDR2 (germline): ENHRY, SYGVKD. The CDR3 length is 12 residues. The CDR3 reads CAISPDWDEQFF. DNA for the CDR3: TGTGCCATCTCCCCCGACTGGGATGAGCAGTTCTTC.

The rearrangement joins TRBV19 to TRBJ2-7, with 9 nucleotides matching TRBD2. V dropped 5 bases and J dropped 7; count of bases not matched to a gene: 9. Germline values: CDR1 LNHDA, CDR2 SQIVND (reference sequence). The CDR3 covers 14 residues. The CDR3 coding sequence is TGTGCCAGTAGTCCGGGACTAGCTCTGGGTGAGCAGTACTTC. Translation: CASSPGLALGEQYF.

CDR3 sequence reads: CASSGSGTGLWEQFF. CDR3 nucleotide sequence: TGTGCCAGCAGCGGATCCGGGACAGGGTTATGGGAGCAGTTCTTC. The chain is built from TRBV9 and TRBJ2-1; 9 bases fit TRBD1. Trimming removed 3 bases from V and 10 bases from J; junction bases left unmatched: 11. Germline V gives CDR1 SGDLS, CDR2 YYNGEE. The CDR3 loop spans 15 amino acids. The complete variable domain, with remaining parts taken from reference TRBV9 and TRBJ2-1, reads DSGVTQTPKHLITATGQRVTLRCSPRSGDLSVYWYQQSLDQGLQFLIQYYNGEERAKGNILERFSAQQFPDLHSELNLSSLELGDSALYFCASSGSGTGLWEQFFGPGTRLTVL.

The V call is TRBV7-9, the J call TRBJ2-3, with 7 positions matching TRBD2. The CDR3 is made up of 14 amino acids. Germline CDR1 is SEHNR and CDR2 is FQNEAQ (reference sequence). Unmatched junction bases numbered 3, after V lost 4 bases and J lost 2 bases. CDR3 coding DNA: TGTGCCAGCAGCTCCGGGACTATCACAGATACGCAGTATTTT. This sequence encodes CASSSGTITDTQYF.

This chain connects TRBV9 to TRBJ1-1; D not certain. This CDR3 contains 12 residues. Germline V gene lookup returns CDR1 SGDLS and CDR2 YYNGEE. Trimming stripped 7 bases from V and 2 bases from J, with 9 bases between. The DNA of the CDR3 is TGTGCCAGCGGGCCAGTAAACACTGAAGCTTTCTTT. Translated: CASGPVNTEAFF.

The chain has TRBV7-6 and TRBJ1-1; 8 bases line up with TRBD1. CDR1 and CDR2 (germline): SGHVS, FNYEAQ. CDR3 length: 17 amino acids. The V gene end was trimmed by 4 bases and the J gene end by 3 bases; junction bases not matched to a gene: 13. CDR3 residues: CASSSTTDRGLYTEAFF. In nucleotides, the CDR3 is TGTGCCAGCAGCTCCACGACAGACAGGGGTCTATACACTGAAGCTTTCTTT.

The chain has TRBV5-1 and TRBJ1-1; 7 bases agree with TRBD1. There are 12 residues in the CDR3. Germline CDR1 reads SGHRS; CDR2 reads YFSETQ. V shed 9 bases, J shed 1 base, and the junction held 3 bases outside the gene matches. CDR3 coding DNA: TGCGCCACCAGACAGGGGAACACTGAAGCTTTCTTT. Its translation: CATRQGNTEAFF. Full variable domain (remainder filled in from reference TRBV5-1 and TRBJ1-1): KAGVTQTPRYLIKTRGQQVTLSCSPISGHRSVSWYQQTPGQGLQFLFEYFSETQRNKGNFPGRFSGRQFSNSRSEMNVSTLELGDSALYLCATRQGNTEAFFGQGTRLTVV.

The chain links TRBV5-1 to TRBJ2-1, with TRBD2 matching 14 bases. The J segment lost 9 bases and the V segment lost 7 bases, leaving 9 bases of the junction unmatched. Germline loops: CDR1 SGHRS, CDR2 YFSETQ. The CDR3 runs to 15 residues. The CDR3 spells CASQGGLAGVLEQFF. CDR3 bases: TGCGCCAGCCAGGGGGGACTAGCGGGAGTACTTGAGCAGTTCTTC.

The genes are TRBV28 and TRBJ1-1, with D possibly TRBD1 on 5 matching bases. The V gene's germline CDR1 is MDHEN and CDR2 SYDVKM. The CDR3 runs to 16 residues. The germline V and J ends were trimmed by 1 base and 1 base, with 13 bases remaining between them. CDR3 nucleotide sequence: TGTGCCAGCAGTTTATCGCAGGGAACGGCGAACACTGAAGCTTTCTTT. It encodes CASSLSQGTANTEAFF. Drawing the rest from reference TRBV28 and TRBJ1-1, the complete variable domain is DVKVTQSSRYLVKRTGEKVFLECVQDMDHENMFWYRQDPGLGLRLIYFSYDVKMKEKGDIPEGYSVSREKKERFSLILESASTNQTSMYLCASSLSQGTANTEAFFGQGTRLTVV.

This clone occurred a few times. V gene TRBV14 combines with J gene TRBJ2-7, with D possibly TRBD1 on 5 matching bases. There are 13 residues in the CDR3. Germline-derived CDR1 and CDR2 are SGHDN and FVKESK. Deletions cut 4 bases from V and 0 bases from J, with 7 bases between. CDR3 sequence reads: CASSPQGSYEQYF. The CDR3 region has the DNA TGTGCCAGCAGCCCCCAGGGCTCCTACGAGCAGTACTTC.

Only a few counts were recorded for this clone. The V call is TRBV28, the J call TRBJ2-1; 7 bases align to TRBD1. V lost 1 base and J lost 5; bases outside the gene matches: 8. The CDR3 covers 16 residues. The germline V gene encodes CDR1 MDHEN and CDR2 SYDVKM. CDR3 coding DNA: TGTGCCAGCAGTTTATATGCAGGACAGGCAGACAATGAGCAGTTCTTC. Encoded protein: CASSLYAGQADNEQFF.

Only a few counts were recorded for this clone. The chain is built from TRBV6-1 and TRBJ2-2; D unresolved. The germline V gene encodes CDR1 MNHNS and CDR2 SASEGT. Trimming pared 7 bases from V and 3 bases from J, leaving 6 bases between. The CDR3 is made up of 12 amino acids. CDR3 in DNA: TGTGCCAGCAAGGTTTACACCGGGGAGCTGTTTTTT. Its translation is CASKVYTGELFF.

The V gene is TRBV7-9, the J gene TRBJ2-3; D is possibly TRBD2 (5 bases). The CDR3 is made up of 19 amino acids. Germline CDR1 reads SEHNR; CDR2 reads FQNEAQ (reference sequence). Between the trimmed V and J ends, which lost 1 base and 2 bases, there was a span of 22 bases. The CDR3 region has the DNA TGTGCCAGCAGCTTAGATTCCAAGCGGTACTTAGCTTACACAGATACGCAGTATTTT. It translates to CASSLDSKRYLAYTDTQYF. Drawing the rest from reference TRBV7-9 and TRBJ2-3, the complete variable domain is DTGVSQNPRHKITKRGQNVTFRCDPISEHNRLYWYRQTLGQGPEFLTYFQNEAQLEKSRLLSDRFSAERPKGSFSTLEIQRTEQGDSAMYLCASSLDSKRYLAYTDTQYFGPGTRLTVL.

The table lists this clone with a count of one. The V gene is TRBV4-3, the J gene TRBJ2-7; possibly TRBD2 for D (5 bases). The length of the CDR3 is 16 residues. Trimming removed 0 bases from V and 1 base from J, with 13 bases in between. Germline V CDR1 and CDR2: LGHNA, YSLEER. The CDR3 nucleotides are TGCGCCAGCAGCCAAGATATCAGCGGAGAGTCCTACGAGCAGTACTTC. It is translated as CASSQDISGESYEQYF.

The rearrangement links TRBV28 to TRBJ2-7; 7 nucleotides match TRBD1. CDR3 length equals 12 residues. Germline V gives CDR1 MDHEN, CDR2 SYDVKM. Trimming cost V 10 bases and J 2 bases; bases outside gene matches: 5. CDR3 residues: CATSTGAYEQYF. The CDR3 bases are TGTGCCACGTCAACAGGGGCCTACGAGCAGTACTTC.

The chain carries TRBV6-5 and TRBJ2-3; D ambiguous. CDR1 is MNHEY and CDR2 is SVGAGI in the germline V gene. CDR3 length: 15 residues. Trimming pared 0 bases from V and 3 bases from J, leaving 10 bases between. The CDR3 bases are TGTGCCAGCAGTTACTCCCAGGATGAGACAGATACGCAGTATTTT. Translated: CASSYSQDETDTQYF.

The chain joins TRBV7-1 to TRBJ2-2; D gene uncertain. TRBV7-1 is sorted into the ORF group, with uncertain function. The CDR3 contains 11 residues. Between the trimmed V and J ends, which lost 4 bases and 8 bases, there was a span of 5 bases. CDR3 residues: CASSLSGELFF. CDR3 nucleotide sequence: TGTGCCAGCAGCTTAAGTGGGGAGCTGTTTTTT.

The chain has TRBV28 and TRBJ2-3; 7 bases align to TRBD2. The CDR3 has 17 amino acids. The germline gives CDR1 MDHEN, CDR2 SYDVKM. After removal of 6 bases from V and 5 bases from J, the junction contained 17 bases not matched to a gene. This CDR3 is CASRLGEGRVSIDTQYF. CDR3 in DNA: TGTGCCAGCAGGCTGGGGGAGGGGCGAGTGTCTATAGATACGCAGTATTTT.

The count of this clone is one. The chain carries TRBV6-1 and TRBJ2-1; 8 bases match TRBD1. Germline assignment: CDR1 MNHNS and CDR2 SASEGT. V shed 7 bases and J 3 bases; nucleotides not matched to a gene: 8. The CDR3 length is 15 residues. CDR3 coding DNA: TGTGCCAGCATTCCGACAGGGGTGGTCTACAATGAGCAGTTCTTC. Translating gives CASIPTGVVYNEQFF.

V gene TRBV28 combines with J gene TRBJ2-2, with D hard to call. The CDR3 sequence is 14 residues long. Germline CDR1 is MDHEN and CDR2 is SYDVKM. Trimming removed 10 bases from V and 3 bases from J, with 15 bases in between. The chain's CDR3 is CATWDLRDTGELFF. DNA for the CDR3: TGTGCCACCTGGGATCTACGGGACACCGGGGAGCTGTTTTTT.

There are a few counts of this clone. The sample carries other DNA sequences with the same CDR3. V usage is TRBV29-1 and J usage is TRBJ1-4, with D possibly being TRBD1 (5 bases). This CDR3 has 15 residues. Trimming stripped 7 bases from V and 8 bases from J, with 23 bases between. CDR1 is SQVTM and CDR2 is ANQGSEA in the germline V gene. In DNA form, the CDR3 reads TGCAGCGCCCGTTTTACGGGGGGGGGAGGGGAAAAACTGTTTTTT. Amino acid sequence: CSARFTGGGGEKLFF.

This clone has only one observation. The V and J genes are TRBV5-1 and TRBJ2-7, with D unclear. Trimming stripped 0 bases from V and 5 bases from J, with 9 bases between. The CDR3 spans 13 residues. Germline assignment: CDR1 SGHRS and CDR2 YFSETQ. CDR3 nucleotide sequence: TGCGCCAGCAGCTTGGAGTGGGCGCACGAGCAGTACTTC. This translates into CASSLEWAHEQYF.

J is TRBJ2-3 and V is TRBV5-1; D is tentatively TRBD1 or TRBD2 (5 bases each). Looked up from germline, CDR1 is SGHRS and CDR2 is YFSETQ. The V end lost 0 bases, the J end lost 4 bases, and 9 bases lay between the germline ends. The CDR3 spans 14 residues. The CDR3 coding sequence is TGCGCCAGCAGCTTGGGACGGGGCGCAGATACGCAGTATTTT. It translates to CASSLGRGADTQYF.